Listed below are T cell receptor beta chains from one sample, sequenced in a study of cytomegalovirus exposure and HLA in healthy donors. Here immunoSEQ multiplex PCR was the method, and the copy in TCRdb shows in-frame clones only, minus some. There are fewer than 200,000 clones in the sample; 79% occur only once, and roughly 0.64% lies in the top ten. The sequenced sample consisted of PBMCs. The receptors here all came from a woman aged 40 to 50 in good health and CMV-seronegative. CDR3s include the opening cysteine and the closing phenylalanine or tryptophan. The D gene is left open where the match is weak. The size field is filled for only some rows; it gives once, few, many or a size class.

j_call d_call clone_size v_call cdr3_nt cdr3_aa
TRBJ2-7 TRBD2 . TRBV5-1 TGCGCCAGCAGCTTGGAGGTCGGGAGGGCTGGCGAGCAGTACTTC CASSLEVGRAGEQYF
TRBJ2-1 TRBD1 few TRBV9 TGTGCCAGCAGCGTACGAGGGGGCGCTTCCTCCTACAATGAGCAGTTCTTC CASSVRGGASSYNEQFF
TRBJ1-4 TRBD1 . TRBV30 TGTGCCTGGAGCCCGGGACAGGGGGCTGAAAAACTGTTTTTT CAWSPGQGAEKLFF
TRBJ2-3 TRBD2 . TRBV5-4 TGTGCCAGCAGTGCGAGCGGGGTGAGCACAGATACGCAGTATTTT CASSASGVSTDTQYF
TRBJ2-1 TRBD1 . TRBV29-1 TGCAGCGTTGAAAGGGCAGGGGGCCCCAAGGAGCAGTTCTTC CSVERAGGPKEQFF
TRBJ1-4 . few TRBV4-3 TGCGCCAGCAGCCTCACCGTGACAGGAAGCTTAAATGAAAAACTGTTTTTT CASSLTVTGSLNEKLFF
TRBJ2-7 . . TRBV6-1 TGTGCCAGCAGTCTTCGGGGAGAGGGCCTGACGGGGTTC CASSLRGEGLTGF
TRBJ1-1 . . TRBV10-2 TGCGCCAGCAGCCCGGGGGGTAATTACCCCATAACTGAAGCTTTCTTT CASSPGGNYPITEAFF
TRBJ1-1 . . TRBV11-3 TGTGCCAGCAGCTTAGGGCAGACGGGGTTAATTTTCTTT CASSLGQTGLIFF
TRBJ2-5 . . TRBV7-7 TGTGCTAGCAGCTCTTCCAGAGGGGGTGAGGAGACCCAGTACTTC CASSSSRGGEETQYF